This is a list of T cell receptor beta chains from one sample in a study of Graves' ophthalmopathy and Graves' hyperthyroidism. Each CDR3 protein is one row after TCRdb ran MiXCR on the multiplex PCR reads. The sample holds over a million distinct CDR3 sequences, 35% to 45% seen once. What was sequenced was peripheral blood or thyroid tissue (not recorded which). The origin of the receptors is an adult man with Graves' hyperthyroidism. CDR3s include the opening cysteine and the closing phenylalanine or tryptophan. Each record gives: clone size, D gene, CDR3 length, J gene, V gene, CDR3 protein, CDR3 DNA. The D gene is left open where the match is weak. Size values are once, few and many counts, or a class for expanded clones, and some rows have none.

many,NA,13,TRBJ1-3,TRBV6-5,CASSTKSGNTIYF,TGTGCCAGCAGTACGAAATCTGGAAACACCATATATTTT
many,NA,13,TRBJ2-2,TRBV12-3/TRBV12-4,CASTLSGPGELFF,TGTGCCAGCACCCTCAGTGGACCCGGGGAGCTGTTTTTT
many,NA,15,TRBJ1-5,TRBV7-2,CASSLVADSNQPQHF,TGTGCCAGCAGCTTAGTGGCAGATAGCAATCAGCCCCAGCATTTT
many,TRBD1,15,TRBJ1-5,TRBV24-1,CATSSGTGFSQPQHF,TGTGCCACCAGTTCGGGGACAGGGTTCAGTCAGCCCCAGCATTTT
NA,TRBD1,14,TRBJ2-7,TRBV6-6,CASSRGTTGDEQYF,TGTGCCAGCAGTCGAGGGACGACAGGGGACGAGCAGTACTTC
NA,NA,15,TRBJ2-5,TRBV5-6,CASSLGSDRLGAQYF,TGTGCCAGCAGCTTGGGATCTGACAGGTTAGGGGCCCAGTACTTC
many,NA,11,TRBJ1-5,TRBV15,CAPRVFQPQHF,TGTGCCCCCAGGGTTTTTCAGCCCCAGCATTTT
many,NA,14,TRBJ1-2,TRBV7-2,CASSSGTSGYGYTF,TGTGCCAGCAGCTCCGGGACTTCGGGGTATGGCTACACCTTC
many,NA,14,TRBJ2-7,TRBV24-1,CATSDSGTDYEQYF,TGTGCCACCAGTGATTCGGGAACTGACTACGAGCAGTACTTC
few,TRBD2,13,TRBJ2-3,TRBV10-2,CASSSGDTDTQYF,TGTGCCAGCAGTAGCGGGGATACAGATACGCAGTATTTT
few,NA,14,TRBJ1-1,TRBV28,CASTEGGVVAEAFF,TGTGCCAGCACTGAGGGAGGGGTGGTCGCTGAAGCTTTCTTT
NA,NA,11,TRBJ2-2,TRBV11-2,CASKAGGELFF,TGTGCCAGCAAGGCGGGGGGGGAGCTGTTTTTT
NA,NA,13,TRBJ2-6,TRBV24-1,CATSDSEGPVLTF,TGTGCCACCAGTGATTCGGAGGGCCCCGTCCTGACTTTC
many,NA,13,TRBJ2-7,TRBV5-6,CASSLGTKYEQYF,TGTGCCAGCAGCCTCGGGACAAAATACGAGCAGTACTTC
many,TRBD1,14,TRBJ1-2,TRBV6-1,CASSEGQGTYGYTF,TGTGCCAGCAGTGAGGGACAGGGGACGTATGGCTACACCTTC
NA,TRBD1,16,TRBJ1-5,TRBV10-3,CAISEPEDRGGETQHF,TGTGCCATCAGTGAGCCAGAGGACAGGGGCGGTGAGACCCAGCATTTT
few,NA,15,TRBJ1-1,TRBV4-3,CASSQDELRNTEAFF,TGCGCCAGCAGCCAAGACGAACTTAGGAACACTGAAGCTTTCTTT
many,NA,12,TRBJ1-2,TRBV6-5,CASSYSGYGYTF,TGTGCCAGCAGTTACTCCGGATACGGCTACACCTTC
many,TRBD1,14,TRBJ1-1,TRBV20-1,CSARETGAATEAFF,TGCAGTGCTAGAGAGACAGGGGCGGCCACTGAAGCTTTCTTT
many,TRBD1,15,TRBJ2-7,TRBV7-9,CASSSRQGRLLEQYF,TGTGCCAGCAGCTCCCGACAGGGTCGCTTGCTGGAGCAGTACTTC
NA,TRBD1,13,TRBJ2-2,TRBV30,CAWSRTGAGELFF,TGTGCCTGGAGCAGGACAGGGGCCGGGGAGCTGTTTTTT
many,NA,14,TRBJ1-1,TRBV20-1,CSARRGAENTEAFF,TGCAGTGCTAGAAGGGGGGCCGAAAACACTGAAGCTTTCTTT
NA,NA,15,TRBJ1-3,TRBV4-1,CASSQSVSSGNTIYF,TGCGCCAGCAGCCAGTCCGTCAGCTCTGGAAACACCATATATTTT
many,NA,15,TRBJ2-2,TRBV24-1,CATSVFQGGTGELFF,TGTGCCACCAGTGTTTTCCAGGGCGGCACCGGGGAGCTGTTTTTT
few,NA,13,TRBJ2-2,TRBV13,CAGSYTGAGELFF,TGTGCCGGCAGCTATACAGGCGCCGGGGAGCTGTTTTTT
NA,NA,17,TRBJ2-5,TRBV9,CASSAGPLLRIQETQYF,TGTGCCAGCAGCGCGGGCCCCCTTTTGAGGATACAGGAGACCCAGTACTTC
NA,TRBD2,14,TRBJ2-7,TRBV20-1,CSIWGGGSTYEQYF,TGCAGCATCTGGGGGGGGGGTTCTACCTACGAGCAGTACTTC
NA,TRBD2,15,TRBJ2-5,TRBV6-4,CASSGLAGRVETQYF,TGTGCCAGCAGTGGACTAGCGGGGCGGGTGGAGACCCAGTACTTC
NA,NA,14,TRBJ2-2,TRBV6-5,CASSGGANTGELFF,TGTGCCAGCAGTGGTGGGGCGAACACCGGGGAGCTGTTTTTT
NA,NA,17,TRBJ2-5,TRBV4-3,CASSRAEGGGVTETQYF,TGCGCCAGCAGCCGCGCCGAGGGTGGAGGGGTAACAGAGACCCAGTACTTC
NA,NA,13,TRBJ1-5,TRBV7-2,CASSLGVVGYEHF,TGTGCCAGCAGCTTAGGGGTAGTAGGCTACGAGCATTTT
many,NA,13,TRBJ2-5,TRBV14,CASSPGAQETQYF,TGTGCCAGCAGCCCTGGGGCCCAAGAGACCCAGTACTTC
many,NA,16,TRBJ2-5,TRBV7-2,CASSSKRLRVGETQYF,TGTGCCAGCAGCTCGAAACGTTTGAGGGTTGGAGAGACCCAGTACTTC
few,TRBD2,14,TRBJ2-5,TRBV29-1,CSVRESSGGETQYF,TGCAGCGTCCGAGAATCTAGCGGGGGGGAGACCCAGTACTTC
NA,NA,13,TRBJ1-2,TRBV11-2,CASSLLGDHGYTF,TGTGCCAGCAGCTTATTAGGCGACCATGGCTACACCTTC
NA,TRBD2,12,TRBJ2-5,TRBV20-1,CSARAPGGLQYF,TGCAGTGCTAGAGCGCCGGGGGGGCTTCAGTACTTC
NA,NA,14,TRBJ1-1,TRBV5-6,CASRQLGDLPEAFF,TGTGCCAGCAGACAACTGGGGGACCTCCCTGAAGCTTTCTTT
NA,NA,21,TRBJ1-3,TRBV14,CASSQARTGANVLSSGNTIYF,TGTGCCAGCAGCCAAGCAAGGACCGGGGCCAACGTCCTGAGCTCTGGAAACACCATATATTTT
many,NA,14,TRBJ1-1,TRBV4-3,CASSQDWDFPEAFF,TGCGCCAGCAGCCAAGATTGGGACTTCCCAGAAGCTTTCTTT
NA,TRBD2,15,TRBJ2-7,TRBV10-2,CASKEAPGGSYEQYF,TGCGCCAGCAAGGAAGCGCCCGGGGGGTCCTACGAGCAGTACTTC
few,NA,15,TRBJ1-2,TRBV13,CASSSFHPRGDGYTF,TGTGCCAGCAGCTCTTTTCACCCCCGTGGCGATGGCTACACCTTC
few,NA,16,TRBJ2-5,TRBV6-5,CASSPPGQGLKETQYF,TGTGCCAGCAGTCCTCCGGGCCAAGGTCTTAAAGAGACCCAGTACTTC
NA,TRBD1,13,TRBJ2-7,TRBV29-1,CSTLGQGAYEQYF,TGCAGCACCTTAGGGCAGGGGGCCTACGAGCAGTACTTC
few,TRBD2,18,TRBJ2-5,TRBV7-6,CASSLDGPGLAGGETQYF,TGTGCCAGCAGCTTAGACGGCCCGGGACTAGCGGGAGGAGAGACCCAGTACTTC
many,NA,13,TRBJ1-2,TRBV5-1,CASSSGRNYGYTF,TGCGCCAGCAGCTCGGGGCGAAACTATGGCTACACCTTC
NA,NA,13,TRBJ1-2,TRBV20-1,CSARGEGFYGHTF,TGCAGTGCTAGAGGGGAAGGTTTCTATGGCCACACCTTC
NA,NA,14,TRBJ1-5,TRBV20-1,CSARAVSDNQPQHF,TGCAGCGCTAGGGCGGTTTCAGACAATCAGCCCCAGCATTTT
once,TRBD1,15,TRBJ2-3,TRBV25-1,CASSPSGQCTDTQYF,TGTGCCAGCTCACCCTCGGGACAGTGCACAGATACGCAGTATTTT
once,TRBD1,16,TRBJ1-6,TRBV10-3,CAISERGQGGNSPLHF,TGTGCCATCAGTGAGCGAGGACAGGGCGGGAATTCACCCCTCCACTTT
NA,NA,12,TRBJ2-6,TRBV20-1,CSARDWDNVLTF,TGCAGTGCTAGAGATTGGGACAACGTCCTGACTTTC